The sequence of this T cell receptor beta chain was determined in a study of low-dose radiotherapy and immunotherapy resistance in tumors (dated 2022 in TCRdb). A note on the overall study: Cohort 1 received 0.5 Gy per fraction every 2 weeks, with a prescribed total PTV dose of 6.5 Gy. Nivolumab was administered intravenously as a 240 mg flat dose every two weeks, and ipilimumab was administered intravenously at 1 mg/kg every six weeks. Eight patients were included in the translational analysis: three from the first dose cohort and the first five from the second dose cohort. Starting on cycle 1 day 1, patients took 300 mg of aspirin by mouth once a day for four cycles. In Cohort 2, 1 Gy per fraction was delivered every two weeks, for a total of 13 Gy over 26 weeks. Trial participants were not randomized into treatment groups. Every two weeks, patients got intravenous cyclophosphamide at 200 mg/m2, given one day ahead of each radiation and immunotherapy administration.

Worth noting for this clonotype: The clone's antigen remains unknown. Base qualities are not at hand, and no much larger clone is one base apart.

First-strand cDNA was synthesized using Superscript III and a set of TRAV- and TRBV-specific primers, so that both TCRalpha and TCRbeta chains were covered. TCRs were amplified for around 20 PCR cycles with Phusion, using a constant-region primer paired with the adapter attached to the V primers. Amplification of the isolated mRNA was done with the MessageAmp II aRNA Amplification Kit, which involved a roughly 16-hour in vitro transcription at 37 degrees C. The Dynabeads mRNA DIRECT Purification Kit was used to isolate the mRNA for TCR sequencing. Indexed Illumina adapters were added in a second Phusion PCR of around 23 cycles, and the PCR products were purified with AMPure XP beads. The paper's processing steps were these. Custom Perl scripts were used to pool TCR sequences that encoded the same protein, to remove out-of-frame sequences, and to calculate the abundance of each clonotype. TCR sequences supported by only a single read were excluded from analysis. Shannon entropy, Gini index, clonality, richness, and the frequency of TCRs shared between repertoires were included as repertoire metrics. Using fastp trimming at Q25 and MiXCR clonotype assembly, TCRdb reanalyzed the public sequencing data and kept in-frame beta chains. Duplicate CDR3 protein sequences are folded into a single record with the most common DNA and genes. Here the V and J calls rest on TCRdb's processing, not on the authors' analysis. The table for this sample lists roughly 17,000 distinct CDR3 sequences; about 70% of them were counted only once. Approximately 5.2% of the sample is taken by the ten largest.

The donors came from RACIN, which was a single-arm phase I dose-escalation trial that paired nivolumab and ipilimumab with aspirin, low-dose cyclophosphamide and low-dose radiotherapy. To be eligible, a patient needed to have an advanced solid tumor that was TIL-negative. V is trimmed back by 6 bases and J by 12 bases, and the junction contains 7 bases that no gene match accounts for. CDR1 is given as MDHEN and CDR2 as SYDVKM, both from the germline V gene. CDR3 length: 11 amino acids, cysteine to phenylalanine. The sequence is cut down to CDR3 DNA, 33 bases in frame from base 1. This chain joins TRBV28 to TRBJ1-1; 7 bases in between match TRBD1. The receptor comes from a human donor with advanced metastatic prostate, ovarian, gallbladder or colorectal cancer (not recorded which). This table probably holds off-target reads from a library built for another chain. This receptor carries the CDR3 CASRIDRVSFF. DNA sequence: TGTGCCAGCAGAATCGACAGGGTCTCTTTCTTT.